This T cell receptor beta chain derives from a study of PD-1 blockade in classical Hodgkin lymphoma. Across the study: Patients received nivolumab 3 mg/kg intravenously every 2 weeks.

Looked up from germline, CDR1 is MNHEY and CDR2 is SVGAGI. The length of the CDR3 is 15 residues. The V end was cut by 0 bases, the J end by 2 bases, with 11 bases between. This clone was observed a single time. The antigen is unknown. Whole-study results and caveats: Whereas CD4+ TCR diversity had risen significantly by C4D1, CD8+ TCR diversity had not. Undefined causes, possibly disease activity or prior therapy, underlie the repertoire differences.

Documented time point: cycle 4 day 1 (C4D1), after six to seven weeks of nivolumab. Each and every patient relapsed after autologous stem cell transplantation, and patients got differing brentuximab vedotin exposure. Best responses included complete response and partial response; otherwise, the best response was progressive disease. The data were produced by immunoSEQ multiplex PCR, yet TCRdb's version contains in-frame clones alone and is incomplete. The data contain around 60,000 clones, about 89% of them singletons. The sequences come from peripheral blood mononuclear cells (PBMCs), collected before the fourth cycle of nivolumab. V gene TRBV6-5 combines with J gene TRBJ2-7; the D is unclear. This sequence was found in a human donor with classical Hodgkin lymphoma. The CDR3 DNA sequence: TGTGCCAGCAGTTACTCCCCACAAACCACCTACGAGCAGTACTTC. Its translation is CASSYSPQTTYEQYF.